The source of this T cell receptor beta chain is a study of cytomegalovirus exposure and HLA in healthy donors. Study-wide findings and caveats: Apart from CMV serostatus, no immune exposure information was available. The authors reported that TCR beta sequences could predict HLA-A and HLA-B alleles. These predictions were accurate for most subjects in the first cohort.

Per the germline V gene, CDR1 is GTSNPN and CDR2 is SVGIG (reference sequence). V was pared by 3 bases and J by 7 bases, with 16 bases between. The CDR3 contains 13 residues. The primer mix had 60 Vbeta and 13 Jbeta primers. Measured with immunoSEQ multiplex PCR; TCRdb has only the in-frame clones, and not every one. The table shows 130,000 to 150,000 clones, with roughly 85% occurring only once. In regard to this clone: Its matching antigen is unknown.

The source is a male donor in good health and CMV-seronegative. The chain recombines TRBV30 with TRBJ2-7; tentatively, D is TRBD1 (6 bases). Specimen: PBMCs. CDR3 in DNA: TGTGCCTGGAGAAGACAGGTATCGAGGGAGCAGTACTTC. Its protein product is CAWRRQVSREQYF.